These 22 T cell receptor beta chains share one sample of origin, sequenced in a study of blood T cell repertoires in COVID-19. Repertoires were generated with immunoSEQ multiplex PCR, while TCRdb's copy carries only in-frame clones and drops some. The repertoire holds about 190,000 clones, with nearly 90% as singletons. Sequencing input: peripheral blood. These receptors all stem from a man between 60 and 75 years old with active or convalescent COVID-19.

The chain is built from TRBV30 and TRBJ1-2; TRBD1 agrees at 10 bases. This CDR3 is built from 14 residues. J gave up 4 bases and V 7 bases, and 9 bases lay outside the gene matches. The germline V gene has CDR1 GTSNPN and CDR2 SVGIG (reference sequence). The CDR3: CASDRGQNFYGYTF. In nucleotides, the CDR3 is TGTGCCTCTGACAGGGGGCAAAACTTCTATGGCTACACCTTC.

The V gene is TRBV19, the J gene TRBJ2-7, with 10 bases lining up with TRBD2. Germline trimming cut 5 bases from V and 2 bases from J; bases unmatched to any gene: 9. This CDR3 has 16 residues. Germline CDR1 LNHDA, CDR2 SQIVND (reference sequence). CDR3 DNA sequence: TGTGCCAGTAGTTCACGACTAGCGGGCAAGACCTACGAGCAGTACTTC. Translation: CASSSRLAGKTYEQYF. The whole variable domain, filled in from reference TRBV19 and TRBJ2-7, reads DGGITQSPKYLFRKEGQNVTLSCEQNLNHDAMYWYRQDPGQGLRLIYYSQIVNDFQKGDIAEGYSVSREKKESFPLTVTSAQKNPTAFYLCASSSRLAGKTYEQYFGPGTRLTVT.

The CDR3 region has the DNA TGTGCCACCTCGAAGGGAGGAAACCAAAGGGAAGGTGAAGCTTTCTTT. Translating it yields CATSKGGNQREGEAFF. The chain combines TRBV15 with TRBJ1-1, with no clear D. CDR1 and CDR2 (germline): LNHNV, YYDKDF (reference sequence). The CDR3 length is 16 residues. Trimming pared 8 bases from V and 7 bases from J, leaving 26 bases between.

The rearrangement uses TRBV3-1 (or the pseudogene TRBV3-2) and TRBJ1-6; no firm D call. Deletions cut 4 bases from V and 11 bases from J, with 15 bases between. CDR3 length equals 14 residues. Germline CDR1 reads LGHDT; CDR2 reads YNNKEL (reference sequence). The CDR3 sequence: CASSLQNFVAPLHF. The CDR3 DNA reads as TGTGCCAGCAGCCTACAGAATTTTGTTGCACCCCTCCACTTT.

The chain recombines TRBV7-8 with TRBJ2-2; 11 nucleotides align to TRBD2. V lost 7 bases and J lost 8; bases outside the gene matches: 12. Germline CDR1 SGHVS, CDR2 FQNEAQ. The CDR3 is made up of 16 amino acids. This CDR3 reads CASTPSLAGGWGELFF. The CDR3 bases are TGTGCCAGCACCCCGAGCCTAGCGGGGGGCTGGGGGGAGCTGTTTTTT.

In this sample, this clone turned up once. The chain couples TRBV2 to TRBJ2-7; no clear D. CDR1 is SNHLY and CDR2 is FYNNEI in the germline V gene. This CDR3 contains 13 residues. V was clipped by 4 bases and J by 5 bases, with 12 bases between them. In DNA form, the CDR3 reads TGTGCCAGCAGTGTGGAGACGGAGCACGAGCAGTACTTC. Protein: CASSVETEHEQYF.

The V and J genes are TRBV4-1 and TRBJ2-3; possibly TRBD1 for D (6 bases). Germline V gene lookup returns CDR1 MGHRA and CDR2 YSYEKL. The CDR3 length is 14 residues. Trimming stripped 2 bases from V and 2 bases from J, with 8 bases between. CDR3 DNA: TGCGCCAGCAGCCAACAGGGGAACACAGATACGCAGTATTTT. This gives the protein CASSQQGNTDTQYF.

The gene calls are TRBV10-1 and TRBJ2-2; a weak D match, TRBD1 (6 bases). The CDR3 is 16 amino acids. The V gene lost 2 bases and the J gene lost 6 bases, with 16 bases spanning the gap. From germline, CDR1 is WNHNN and CDR2 SYGVQD (reference sequence). CDR3 sequence: CASSERGGPGAGELFF. CDR3 coding DNA: TGCGCCAGCAGTGAGAGGGGCGGGCCAGGGGCCGGGGAGCTGTTTTTT.

This clone was picked up many times. The rearrangement joins TRBV5-4 to TRBJ1-2, with TRBD1 matching 9 bases. The CDR3 is 15 residues long. V shed 4 bases, J shed 3 bases, and the junction held 7 bases outside the gene matches. CDR1 SGHNT and CDR2 YYREEE come from the germline V gene (reference sequence). This CDR3 reads CASSTNRGLDYGYTF. CDR3 nucleotide sequence: TGTGCCAGCAGCACCAACAGGGGGCTTGACTATGGCTACACCTTC.

DNA of the CDR3: TGCGCCAGCAGCCCGGCGGGGGGATCGGGCGAGACCCAGTACTTC. Translated: CASSPAGGSGETQYF. The chain joins TRBV5-1 to TRBJ2-5; 8 bases are a match to TRBD2. With V trimmed by 4 bases and J by 5 bases, 10 bases remained unmatched. Germline V gene sequence: CDR1 SGHRS, CDR2 YFSETQ. The CDR3 sequence is 15 residues long.

CDR3 nucleotide sequence: TGCAGTGCTATTACAGGGTGGGGCTACACCTTC. Translation: CSAITGWGYTF. V gene TRBV20-1 combines with J gene TRBJ1-2; a possible D gene is TRBD1 (6 bases). With 4 bases removed from V and 8 bases from J, the gap between germline ends came to 11 bases. Germline-derived CDR1 and CDR2 are DFQATT and SNEGSKA (reference sequence). The CDR3 is 11 amino acids.

This clone was observed once. This chain uses TRBV5-6 with TRBJ1-3, with D possibly TRBD1 on 5 matching bases. Germline V lookup: CDR1 SGHDT, CDR2 YYEEEE. The V end was cut by 4 bases, the J end by 0 bases, with 14 bases between. CDR3 length: 16 amino acids. CDR3 in amino acids: CASSAIDRTSGNTIYF. CDR3 bases: TGTGCCAGCAGCGCTATCGACAGAACCTCTGGAAACACCATATATTTT.

The chain recombines TRBV3-1 (or the pseudogene TRBV3-2) with TRBJ2-3, with a weak D call TRBD2 (6 bases). This CDR3 has 15 residues. Germline lookup yields CDR1 LGHDT and CDR2 YNNKEL (reference sequence). V gave up 4 bases and J gave up 11 bases, with 22 bases separating them. CDR3: CASSPNKGRGGKQYF. The CDR3 region has the DNA TGTGCCAGCAGCCCCAACAAGGGCCGGGGCGGGAAGCAGTATTTT.

The chain is built from TRBV7-9 and TRBJ2-3; TRBD1 might be the D (6 bases). This CDR3 comprises 15 residues. V was pared by 5 bases and J by 2 bases, with 14 bases between. In germline, CDR1 is SEHNR, CDR2 FQNEAQ (reference sequence). The CDR3 DNA follows: TGTGCCAGCAGCCGAACAGGGAATCCCACAGATACGCAGTATTTT. It translates to CASSRTGNPTDTQYF.

The chain couples TRBV5-6 to TRBJ1-6; D not resolved. Germline lookup yields CDR1 SGHDT and CDR2 YYEEEE. Trimming cost V 3 bases and J 5 bases, with 15 bases left between them. This CDR3 is built from 16 residues. The chain's CDR3 is CASSSYNRVDNSPLHF. DNA of the CDR3: TGTGCCAGCAGCTCCTACAACAGAGTAGATAATTCACCCCTCCACTTT.

The chain couples TRBV3-1 (or the pseudogene TRBV3-2) to TRBJ2-7, with 7 bases that match TRBD2. Per germline, CDR1 LGHDT and CDR2 YNNKEL (reference sequence). The junction had 4 bases not matched to a gene; V was cut back by 4 bases and J by 7 bases. The CDR3 spans 12 residues. The DNA of the CDR3 is TGTGCCAGCAGCCCCCGGCGGGGGGAGCAGTACTTC. Protein sequence: CASSPRRGEQYF.

The rearrangement links TRBV9 to TRBJ2-7; D is possibly TRBD1 (5 bases). V dropped 4 bases and J dropped 4 bases, with 12 bases sitting between them. The germline CDR1 and CDR2 sequences are SGDLS and YYNGEE. The CDR3 extends over 13 amino acids. CDR3 in amino acids: CASSRGPFYEQYF. CDR3 DNA: TGTGCCAGCAGCAGGGGTCCCTTTTACGAGCAGTACTTC.

This clone occurred a few times. The rearrangement joins TRBV2 to TRBJ1-1, with 8 nucleotides matching TRBD1. The CDR3 is 15 residues long. Losses at the gene ends were 3 bases for V and 1 base for J; bases not matched to a gene: 4. Germline lookup yields CDR1 SNHLY and CDR2 FYNNEI. CDR3 bases: TGTGCCAGCAGTGACCCAGGGGGCCCGAACACTGAAGCTTTCTTT. Translating gives CASSDPGGPNTEAFF.

The chain recombines TRBV9 with TRBJ2-5, with D perhaps matching TRBD2 (5 bases). This CDR3 has 13 residues. Germline V gene data show CDR1 as SGDLS and CDR2 as YYNGEE. Trimming pared 3 bases from V and 5 bases from J, leaving 11 bases between. This CDR3 is CASSAQTRETQYF. In DNA, the CDR3 is TGTGCCAGCAGCGCTCAAACTAGGGAGACCCAGTACTTC.

The chain is built from TRBV9 and TRBJ2-3; 10 nucleotides match TRBD2. This CDR3 comprises 16 residues. Trimming cost V 0 bases and J 4 bases; bases outside gene matches: 5. Per the germline V gene, CDR1 is SGDLS and CDR2 is YYNGEE. The CDR3 protein is CASSVGSSGGPDTQYF. The CDR3 coding sequence is TGTGCCAGCAGCGTAGGATCTAGCGGGGGCCCAGATACGCAGTATTTT.

The V call is TRBV5-1, the J call TRBJ1-1; TRBD1 is a possible D gene (5 bases). The V gene's germline CDR1 is SGHRS and CDR2 YFSETQ. The CDR3 runs 13 residues. The ends were cut back, 3 bases at V and 5 bases at J, with 11 bases in the middle. The CDR3 sequence: CASSSARGTEAFF. The CDR3 DNA follows: TGCGCCAGCAGCTCCGCCCGGGGGACTGAAGCTTTCTTT.

This clone has just one count. The chain uses TRBV6-4 and TRBJ1-1; maybe TRBD1 (5 bases). CDR1 and CDR2 (germline): MRHNA, SNTAGT. The length of the CDR3 is 13 residues. V was pared by 6 bases and J by 1 base, with 9 bases between. CDR3 amino acids: CASSVQANTEAFF. The CDR3, as DNA: TGTGCCAGCAGCGTACAGGCGAACACTGAAGCTTTCTTT.